This TCR beta chain was found in a study of regulatory T cells in long-lasting Graves disease. This CDR3 has 16 residues. V lost 0 bases and J lost 5, with 19 bases in between. In germline, CDR1 is SQVTM, CDR2 ANQGSEA. Described time point: persistent/refractory GD, antithyroid drugs over 5 years with positive TRAb. Preparation of the TCR library used RNA extracted from PBMCs. HTBI primers from iRepertoire and Arm-PCR of CDR3 regions yielded the TCR beta libraries. TCRdb ran MiXCR on the multiplex PCR reads and lists one entry per CDR3 protein. The sample records around 430,000 distinct CDR3 sequences, 20% to 25% being singletons. A few counts support this clonotype.

The rearrangement links TRBV29-1 to TRBJ2-5; D gene unclear. Sequenced material: peripheral blood mononuclear cells (PBMCs), taken when the disease was refractory, from a patient treated with antithyroid drugs. This sequence originates from a female donor with Graves disease. The chain's CDR3 is CSVEDLKDRTRETQYF. The CDR3 DNA reads TGCAGCGTTGAAGATCTTAAGGACCGTACTCGGGAGACCCAGTACTTC.